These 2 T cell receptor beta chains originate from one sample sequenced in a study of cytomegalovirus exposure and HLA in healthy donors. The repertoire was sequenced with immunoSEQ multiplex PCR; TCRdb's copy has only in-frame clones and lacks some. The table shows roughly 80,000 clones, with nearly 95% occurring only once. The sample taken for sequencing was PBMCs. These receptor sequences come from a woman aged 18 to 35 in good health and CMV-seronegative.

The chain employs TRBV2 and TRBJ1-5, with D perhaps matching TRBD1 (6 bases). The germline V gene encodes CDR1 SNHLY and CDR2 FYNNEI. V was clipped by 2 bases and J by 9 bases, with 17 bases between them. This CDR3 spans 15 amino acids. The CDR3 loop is CASSESSGVTLPQHF. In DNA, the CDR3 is TGTGCCAGCAGTGAAAGTTCAGGGGTTACCTTGCCCCAGCATTTT.

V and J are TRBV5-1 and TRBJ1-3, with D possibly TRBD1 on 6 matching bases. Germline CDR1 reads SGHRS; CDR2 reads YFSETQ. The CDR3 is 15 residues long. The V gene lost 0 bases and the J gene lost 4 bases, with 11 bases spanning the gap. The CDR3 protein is CASSLGDRSGNTIYF. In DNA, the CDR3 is TGCGCCAGCAGCTTGGGAGACAGGTCAGGAAACACCATATATTTT.